This is a list of T cell receptor beta chains from one sample in a study of sequential checkpoint blockade in melanoma. Sequencing used immunoSEQ multiplex PCR; TCRdb keeps in-frame clones, though not all of them. The sample comprises roughly 16,000 clones, approximately 66% of which are singletons, and approximately 10% rests with the top ten. This material consisted of CD8+ T cells sorted from blood (inferred from file names), taken from a patient given nivolumab and ipilimumab in sequence. The receptors originated from a human donor with melanoma. Both conserved end residues are part of each CDR3. Fields, in order: CDR3 DNA, CDR3 protein, D gene, clone size, J gene, V gene. The D gene is left open where the match is weak. The size field is filled for only some rows; it gives once, few, many or a size class.

TGTGCCAGCAGTGATCGGGGGAGGGCTAATGAAAAACTGTTTTTT,CASSDRGRANEKLFF,.,.,TRBJ1-4,TRBV2
TGTGCCAGCAGCCAAAGCGCGGGAGGGGGCAATGAGCAGTTCTTC,CASSQSAGGGNEQFF,TRBD2,once,TRBJ2-1,TRBV7-9
TGCGCCAGCAGTTGCAGCGAGGACAGGGAGGAAAATAATTCACCCCTCCACTTT,CASSCSEDREENNSPLHF,TRBD1,.,TRBJ1-6,TRBV23-1
TGTGCCAGCAGCCACGCTGGAGTCCGGCACGAGCAGTACTTC,CASSHAGVRHEQYF,.,few,TRBJ2-7,TRBV12-1
TGTGCCAGCACCGAAGGGGTTGTCGGTTCCTACAATGAGCAGTTCTTC,CASTEGVVGSYNEQFF,.,once,TRBJ2-1,TRBV5-5
TGTGCCAGCAGCATTATAGCGGAACCCACAGATACGCAGTATTTT,CASSIIAEPTDTQYF,.,once,TRBJ2-3,TRBV7-2
TGTGCCAGCAGCGTAGGGCTACAGGGGCTGGGGGAGACCCAGTACTTC,CASSVGLQGLGETQYF,TRBD1,.,TRBJ2-5,TRBV9
TGCGCCAGCAGCCGTGAGGGCTACGAGCAGTACTTC,CASSREGYEQYF,.,once,TRBJ2-7,TRBV4-3
TGCAGCCACCGCCCAGGGGGAATCACAGATACGCAGTATTTT,CSHRPGGITDTQYF,TRBD1,.,TRBJ2-3,TRBV29-1
TGTGCCAGCAGTCCTGACCAGACGGGGGGCTACACCTTC,CASSPDQTGGYTF,.,.,TRBJ1-2,TRBV6-6
TGTGCCAGCAGCTTCATGAGACAGGGGACCTACGAGCAGTACTTC,CASSFMRQGTYEQYF,TRBD1,.,TRBJ2-7,TRBV5-6
TGTGCCAGCTCACCACCGTTCAATCCCTACGAGCAGTACTTC,CASSPPFNPYEQYF,.,.,TRBJ2-7,TRBV18
TGTGCCACCTCCCTAAAAGGGACAGGGGCGAACACTGAAGCTTTCTTT,CATSLKGTGANTEAFF,TRBD1,.,TRBJ1-1,TRBV19
TGCAGCGTTGAAGATCGTCAGGGGGCCGTTGAAGCTTTCTTT,CSVEDRQGAVEAFF,TRBD1,few,TRBJ1-1,TRBV29-1
TGTGCCAGCAGCAAAGCCCCGGGACAGGGGGACGAGCAGTTCTTC,CASSKAPGQGDEQFF,.,.,TRBJ2-1,TRBV21-1
TGTGCCACCAGCAGAGGACTAGCGGGCACTGTGGAGCAGTACTTC,CATSRGLAGTVEQYF,TRBD2,.,TRBJ2-7,TRBV15
TGCGCCAGCAGCCAAGGGGATAGCGGGAGCTCTGGGGCCAACGTCCTGACTTTC,CASSQGDSGSSGANVLTF,TRBD2,few,TRBJ2-6,TRBV4-3
TGTGCCAGCGGGGGGGGACGGTATGGCTACACCTTC,CASGGGRYGYTF,.,.,TRBJ1-2,TRBV7-6
TGTGCCAGCAGCTTGGAGCAGGGCTGGGGTAGTGGCTACACCTTC,CASSLEQGWGSGYTF,.,.,TRBJ1-2,TRBV5-4
TGTGCCAGCGAGGGACAGGGTCACGAGCAGTACTTC,CASEGQGHEQYF,TRBD1,few,TRBJ2-7,TRBV9
TGCGCCAGCAGCTTGGGGGGCAGGAACCGCTACGAGCAGTACTTC,CASSLGGRNRYEQYF,.,few,TRBJ2-7,TRBV5-1
TGTGCCAGCAGCGGCTCGCGGCGTCTTAGCGATGAGCAGTTCTTC,CASSGSRRLSDEQFF,.,.,TRBJ2-1,TRBV5-5
TGTGCCAGCAGCCGCGGGGACAGCATGAACACTGAAGCTTTCTTT,CASSRGDSMNTEAFF,TRBD1,.,TRBJ1-1,TRBV9
TGTGCCACCGCCGGGAGGGGGCGCGGGGTCTACGAGCAGCACTTC,CATAGRGRGVYEQHF,.,.,TRBJ2-7,TRBV19
TGTGCCAGCAGTTACTTGGAGGAGCAGTACTTC,CASSYLEEQYF,.,once,TRBJ2-7,TRBV6-5
TGCGCCAGCAGCCAAGGACGGGATAGCAATCAGCCCCAGCATTTT,CASSQGRDSNQPQHF,.,once,TRBJ1-5,TRBV4-1
TGCGCCAGCAAGTCCCGGAACCTTCTAGCGGGAGCTCCACACAATGAGCAGTTCTTC,CASKSRNLLAGAPHNEQFF,TRBD2,.,TRBJ2-1,TRBV4-1
TGTGCCAGCAGCTCGGGGACTGTAGACTATGGCTACACCTTC,CASSSGTVDYGYTF,.,.,TRBJ1-2,TRBV11-3
TGTGCCAGCAGTCCTCTACCCTACGAGCAGTACTTC,CASSPLPYEQYF,.,.,TRBJ2-7,TRBV6-1
TGTGCCAGCAGCTCCCCGGGAGGACAGGGCACACCAAACTACGAGCAGTACTTC,CASSSPGGQGTPNYEQYF,.,.,TRBJ2-7,TRBV7-8
TGTGCCAGCAGCGCCGGGACACTGAACACTGAAGCTTTCTTT,CASSAGTLNTEAFF,.,.,TRBJ1-1,TRBV9
TGTGCCAGCAGCCCTCCTTCTAGCCCGAACACCGGGGAGCTGTTTTTT,CASSPPSSPNTGELFF,.,.,TRBJ2-2,TRBV14